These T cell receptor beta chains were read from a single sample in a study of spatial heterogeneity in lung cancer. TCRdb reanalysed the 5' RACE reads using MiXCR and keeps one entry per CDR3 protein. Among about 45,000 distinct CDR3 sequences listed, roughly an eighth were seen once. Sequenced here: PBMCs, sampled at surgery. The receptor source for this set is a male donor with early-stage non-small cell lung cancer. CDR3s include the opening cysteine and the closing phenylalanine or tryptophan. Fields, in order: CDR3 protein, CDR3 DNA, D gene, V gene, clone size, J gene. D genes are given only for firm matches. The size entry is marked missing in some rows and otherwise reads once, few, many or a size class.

CDR3aa: CASSKWDRDYEQYF
CDR3nt: TGTGCCAGCAGCAAGTGGGACAGGGACTACGAGCAGTACTTC
d_gene: TRBD1
v_gene: TRBV4-2
abundance: many
j_gene: TRBJ2-7

CDR3aa: CSARVVSVASQGVPYNEQFF
CDR3nt: TGCAGTGCTAGAGTAGTATCGGTAGCGTCCCAGGGGGTCCCCTACAATGAGCAGTTCTTC
d_gene: TRBD1
v_gene: TRBV20-1
abundance: -
j_gene: TRBJ2-1

CDR3aa: CSASSGGSYNSPLHF
CDR3nt: TGCAGTGCTTCCAGTGGGGGCTCCTATAATTCACCCCTCCACTTT
d_gene: -
v_gene: TRBV20-1
abundance: -
j_gene: TRBJ1-6

CDR3aa: CSVQLGSGETQYF
CDR3nt: TGCAGTGTCCAACTAGGAAGCGGGGAGACCCAGTACTTC
d_gene: -
v_gene: TRBV20-1
abundance: many
j_gene: TRBJ2-5

CDR3aa: CASSLYVGFAFF
CDR3nt: TGTGCCAGCAGCTTATACGTTGGGTTTGCTTTCTTT
d_gene: -
v_gene: TRBV7-8
abundance: few
j_gene: TRBJ1-1

CDR3aa: CASSETSGGFKETQYF
CDR3nt: TGCGCCAGCAGTGAGACTAGCGGGGGTTTTAAAGAGACCCAGTACTTC
d_gene: TRBD2
v_gene: TRBV10-1
abundance: many
j_gene: TRBJ2-5

CDR3aa: CASSPKLEETQYF
CDR3nt: TGTGCCAGCTCACCGAAGCTGGAAGAGACCCAGTACTTC
d_gene: -
v_gene: TRBV18
abundance: many
j_gene: TRBJ2-5

CDR3aa: CATSDPTGGGETQYF
CDR3nt: TGTGCCACCAGTGATCCTACAGGCGGAGGAGAGACCCAGTACTTC
d_gene: -
v_gene: TRBV24-1
abundance: few
j_gene: TRBJ2-5

CDR3aa: CASRGTGEDLGYDEQYF
CDR3nt: TGTGCCAGCAGAGGGACAGGGGAAGATCTCGGCTACGACGAGCAGTACTTC
d_gene: TRBD1
v_gene: TRBV2
abundance: few
j_gene: TRBJ2-7

CDR3aa: CASSFMGPVHGYTF
CDR3nt: TGTGCCAGCAGTTTTATGGGTCCGGTCCATGGCTACACCTTC
d_gene: -
v_gene: TRBV28
abundance: many
j_gene: TRBJ1-2

CDR3aa: CASSQLRREGRQYF
CDR3nt: TGTGCCAGCAGCCAACTACGGCGGGAAGGGAGGCAGTATTTT
d_gene: -
v_gene: TRBV7-9
abundance: -
j_gene: TRBJ2-3

CDR3aa: CSANVRNTQRNGYTF
CDR3nt: TGCAGCGCCAATGTAAGGAACACCCAAAGAAATGGCTACACCTTC
d_gene: -
v_gene: TRBV29-1
abundance: few
j_gene: TRBJ1-2

CDR3aa: CASTQRGSETQYF
CDR3nt: TGTGCCAGCACGCAGCGGGGGTCTGAGACCCAGTACTTC
d_gene: TRBD2
v_gene: TRBV3-1
abundance: -
j_gene: TRBJ2-5

CDR3aa: CASSQDGRKPQHF
CDR3nt: TGTGCCAGCAGCCAAGATGGAAGGAAGCCCCAGCATTTT
d_gene: -
v_gene: TRBV4-2
abundance: many
j_gene: TRBJ1-5

CDR3aa: CASILGGTGPGNTIYF
CDR3nt: TGTGCCAGCATCCTTGGGGGGACAGGGCCTGGAAACACCATATATTTT
d_gene: TRBD1
v_gene: TRBV13
abundance: -
j_gene: TRBJ1-3

CDR3aa: CASSQDTELQETQYF
CDR3nt: TGCGCCAGCAGTCAAGACACGGAGTTACAAGAGACCCAGTACTTC
d_gene: -
v_gene: TRBV23-1
abundance: -
j_gene: TRBJ2-5

CDR3aa: CASSSPTETQYF
CDR3nt: TGTGCCAGCAGTTCACCCACGGAGACCCAGTACTTC
d_gene: -
v_gene: TRBV28
abundance: many
j_gene: TRBJ2-5

CDR3aa: CASSIAGPGATYEQYF
CDR3nt: TGTGCCAGTAGTATCGCTGGACCCGGGGCCACCTACGAGCAGTACTTC
d_gene: -
v_gene: TRBV19
abundance: -
j_gene: TRBJ2-7

CDR3aa: CAISESENQPQHF
CDR3nt: TGTGCCATCAGTGAGTCTGAAAATCAGCCCCAGCATTTT
d_gene: -
v_gene: TRBV10-3
abundance: -
j_gene: TRBJ1-5

CDR3aa: CASSQGRDREAFF
CDR3nt: TGCGCCAGCAGCCAAGGTCGGGACAGGGAAGCTTTCTTT
d_gene: TRBD1
v_gene: TRBV4-1
abundance: once
j_gene: TRBJ1-1

CDR3aa: CASGQTSAPDTQYF
CDR3nt: TGTGCCAGCGGCCAGACTAGCGCCCCAGATACGCAGTATTTT
d_gene: TRBD2
v_gene: TRBV9
abundance: few
j_gene: TRBJ2-3